Below, 23 T cell receptor beta chains from the same sample are listed, as sequenced in a study of response to subunit inactivated influenza vaccine. TCRdb reanalysed the RT-PCR reads using MiXCR and keeps one entry per CDR3 protein. Among 750,000 to 850,000 distinct CDR3 sequences listed, around 20% were seen once. Material: PBMCs from blood, obtained more than 4 days after vaccination. The receptors here all came from a man in his forties or fifties who received an inactivated influenza vaccine.

The sample holds a few counts of this clonotype. The rearrangement joins TRBV29-1 to TRBJ2-1, with a tentative D call TRBD2 (5 bases). Germline CDR1 is SQVTM and CDR2 is ANQGSEA. The V and J ends lost 4 bases and 5 bases respectively, with 12 bases between them. The CDR3 totals 13 residues. Written as DNA, the CDR3 is TGCAGCGTTGTTAGCGCGTCGCACAATGAGCAGTTCTTC. This translates into CSVVSASHNEQFF.

The V call is TRBV20-1, the J call TRBJ2-1; 10 nucleotides align to TRBD2. The germline CDR1 and CDR2 sequences are DFQATT and SNEGSKA (reference sequence). The J segment lost 6 bases and the V segment lost 6 bases, leaving 8 bases of the junction unmatched. This CDR3 is built from 14 residues. The chain's CDR3 is CSATPRLAGNEQFF. The CDR3 region has the DNA TGCAGTGCCACACCAAGACTAGCGGGCAATGAGCAGTTCTTC.

The chain carries TRBV7-3 and TRBJ2-1; tentative D call: TRBD2 (6 bases). V dropped 7 bases and J dropped 2 bases, with 18 bases sitting between them. This CDR3 is built from 16 residues. Germline lookup yields CDR1 SGHTA and CDR2 FQGTGA. The CDR3 bases are TGTGCCAGCACCACCTCACCGGGGGTCCCCTACAATGAGCAGTTCTTC. This encodes CASTTSPGVPYNEQFF.

This clonotype has a handful of counts. This rearrangement joins TRBV12-3 or TRBV12-4 to TRBJ2-7, with D unresolved. The V end lost 3 bases, the J end lost 3 bases, and 9 bases lay between the germline ends. This CDR3 has 13 residues. CDR3 amino acids: CASSLAQNYEQYF. The CDR3 region has the DNA TGTGCCAGCAGTTTGGCACAGAACTACGAGCAGTACTTC.

A few counts support this clonotype. The genes are TRBV28 and TRBJ2-1, with D hard to call. Per the germline V gene, CDR1 is MDHEN and CDR2 is SYDVKM. The CDR3 has 13 residues. Trimming cost V 3 bases and J 9 bases, with 12 bases left between them. CDR3 coding DNA: TGTGCCAGCAGTTTGAACGGCGCTGGTGAGCAGTTCTTC. This translates into CASSLNGAGEQFF.

This clonotype was observed at least ten times. The chain links TRBV5-1 to TRBJ2-3; 7 nucleotides agree with TRBD1. Trimming removed 4 bases from V and 3 bases from J; junction bases left unmatched: 5. CDR3 length: 14 residues. CDR1 SGHRS and CDR2 YFSETQ come from the germline V gene. DNA of the CDR3: TGCGCCAGCAGCCGGGACAGATGGACAGATACGCAGTATTTT. It codes for CASSRDRWTDTQYF. The full variable domain, in which reference TRBV5-1 and TRBJ2-3 provide the parts outside the CDR3, is KAGVTQTPRYLIKTRGQQVTLSCSPISGHRSVSWYQQTPGQGLQFLFEYFSETQRNKGNFPGRFSGRQFSNSRSEMNVSTLELGDSALYLCASSRDRWTDTQYFGPGTRLTVL.

This chain links TRBV20-1 with TRBJ1-6; D might be TRBD1 (5 bases). This CDR3 comprises 13 residues. The germline gives CDR1 DFQATT, CDR2 SNEGSKA (reference sequence). V lost 4 bases and J 6 bases, leaving 10 bases between the germline ends. The CDR3 is CSATRQLNSPLHF. The CDR3, as DNA: TGCAGTGCTACCAGACAGCTTAATTCACCCCTCCACTTT.

This chain links TRBV5-5 with TRBJ2-7, with 10 positions matching TRBD1. J was trimmed by 7 bases and V by 3 bases; bases with no gene match: 7. The CDR3 runs 14 residues. CDR1 is SGHKS, CDR2 YYEKEE, per germline (reference sequence). CDR3 sequence reads: CASSWGQGRNEQYF. The CDR3 DNA sequence: TGTGCCAGCAGCTGGGGACAGGGGCGAAATGAGCAGTACTTC.

This clonotype came up a few times. The V call is TRBV15, the J call TRBJ2-6, with unresolved D. The V gene's germline CDR1 is LNHNV and CDR2 YYDKDF (reference sequence). The CDR3 totals 15 residues. V was trimmed by 8 bases and J by 1 base, leaving 12 bases between them. This CDR3 is CATRNSGSGANVLTF. The CDR3 region has the DNA TGTGCCACCCGCAACTCAGGTTCTGGGGCCAACGTCCTGACTTTC.

The table lists this clonotype with a few counts. The chain employs TRBV6-1 and TRBJ2-1, with D uncertain. The CDR3 has 14 residues. The germline gives CDR1 MNHNS, CDR2 SASEGT. Deletions cut 4 bases from V and 2 bases from J, with 9 bases between. CDR3 in amino acids: CASSGRAAYNEQFF. Written as DNA, the CDR3 is TGTGCCAGCAGTGGCCGGGCAGCCTACAATGAGCAGTTCTTC.

The sample holds many counts of this clonotype. The chain uses TRBV20-1 and TRBJ1-4; the match to TRBD1 covers 7 bases. The CDR3 has 14 amino acids. CDR1 is DFQATT, CDR2 SNEGSKA, per germline (reference sequence). V gave up 5 bases and J gave up 3 bases; unmatched junction bases: 6. The CDR3 spells CSAPTGVSNEKLFF. The CDR3 DNA sequence: TGCAGTGCTCCTACAGGGGTTTCTAATGAAAAACTGTTTTTT.

This clonotype was observed a handful of times. The V gene is TRBV5-4, the J gene TRBJ2-6; D is perhaps TRBD1 or TRBD2 (5 bases each). Germline lookup yields CDR1 SGHNT and CDR2 YYREEE (reference sequence). The CDR3 consists of 17 residues. With 4 bases removed from V and 0 bases from J, the gap between germline ends came to 14 bases. CDR3 sequence: CASSRGETYSGANVLTF. CDR3 DNA sequence: TGTGCCAGCAGCCGAGGGGAGACATACTCTGGGGCCAACGTCCTGACTTTC.

This clonotype was counted ten times or more. This rearrangement joins TRBV12-3 or TRBV12-4 to TRBJ2-1; D tentatively fits TRBD1 or TRBD2 (5 bases each). With 6 bases removed from V and 0 bases from J, the gap between germline ends came to 12 bases. The CDR3 is 15 amino acids. Written as DNA, the CDR3 is TGTGCCAGCAGCCCCGGGGCGGGCTCCTACAATGAGCAGTTCTTC. Amino acids: CASSPGAGSYNEQFF.

This clonotype turned up a few times. The chain recombines TRBV29-1 with TRBJ2-7, with TRBD1 matching 9 bases. After removal of 7 bases from V and 2 bases from J, the junction contained 12 bases not matched to a gene. The germline V gene encodes CDR1 SQVTM and CDR2 ANQGSEA. The CDR3 is made up of 15 amino acids. The CDR3 sequence is CSALEGQGGPYEQYF. The CDR3 nucleotides read TGCAGCGCCTTGGAGGGACAGGGAGGCCCCTACGAGCAGTACTTC.

This clonotype was counted between two and nine times. The chain recombines TRBV21-1 with TRBJ1-2; the table gives TRBD1 as D, unverified against the DNA. TRBV21-1 is tagged as a pseudogene. The CDR3 totals 13 residues. CDR3 DNA sequence: TGTGCCAGCAGCATTGGGACAGGGGGCGGCTACACCTTC. It specifies CASSIGTGGGYTF.

The J gene is TRBJ2-5, the V gene TRBV5-4; 9 bases agree with TRBD1. Trimming cost V 4 bases and J 2 bases; bases outside gene matches: 3. Per the germline V gene, CDR1 is SGHNT and CDR2 is YYREEE (reference sequence). The CDR3 has 14 residues. CDR3 sequence reads: CASSPDRGQETQYF. The CDR3 DNA sequence: TGTGCCAGCAGCCCTGACAGGGGGCAAGAGACCCAGTACTTC.

This clonotype has only a few counts. The gene calls are TRBV7-2 and TRBJ2-5; a weak D match, TRBD1 (6 bases). Deletions cut 1 base from V and 7 bases from J, with 7 bases between. Germline V gene data show CDR1 as SGHTA and CDR2 as FQGNSA. This CDR3 has 12 amino acids. The CDR3 here is CASSLETGTQYF. In DNA form, the CDR3 reads TGTGCCAGCAGCTTAGAGACAGGGACCCAGTACTTC.

The chain combines TRBV30 with TRBJ1-5; no clear D gene. This CDR3 has 12 residues. Per the germline V gene, CDR1 is GTSNPN and CDR2 is SVGIG (reference sequence). V lost 5 bases to trimming and J lost 4 bases, with 9 bases between them. The chain's CDR3 is CAWGFRNQPQHF. The CDR3 coding sequence is TGTGCCTGGGGTTTTAGAAATCAGCCCCAGCATTTT.

V is TRBV10-3 and J is TRBJ2-7; D is perhaps TRBD1 (7 bases). This CDR3 spans 17 amino acids. Trimming removed 3 bases from V and 7 bases from J, with 25 bases in between. The germline V gene has CDR1 ENHRY and CDR2 SYGVKD. In nucleotides, the CDR3 is TGTGCCATCAGTGATCGGGGGACACAGGGGCCCCTTCTAGAGCAGTACTTC. It is translated as CAISDRGTQGPLLEQYF.

The rearrangement links TRBV6-1 to TRBJ1-1; D not resolved. V gave up 6 bases and J gave up 1 base, with 9 bases separating them. CDR1 is MNHNS and CDR2 is SASEGT in the germline V gene. This CDR3 is built from 13 residues. CDR3 loop: CASRHIPNTEAFF. In DNA form, the CDR3 reads TGTGCCAGCAGACACATTCCGAACACTGAAGCTTTCTTT.

In this sample, this clonotype turned up many times. The chain links TRBV27 to TRBJ2-3; 9 bases fit TRBD1. The V segment lost 5 bases and the J segment 7 bases; nucleotides outside the gene matches: 7. Per germline, CDR1 MNHEY and CDR2 SMNVEV (reference sequence). This CDR3 spans 14 amino acids. Here the CDR3 reads CASSRTGEGNTQYF. In DNA, the CDR3 is TGTGCCAGCAGTAGGACAGGGGAGGGCAATACGCAGTATTTT.

Notes on this clonotype: Germline and junction disagree at one end, which may indicate a read error. The rearrangement links TRBV6-2 or TRBV6-3 to TRBJ2-1, with 10 bases fitting TRBD2. The germline CDR1 and CDR2 sequences are MNHEY and SVGEGT. The CDR3 extends over 13 amino acids. The CDR3 bases are TGTGCCAGCAGTAGACTAGCGGGCCGCGTGGTGGTCTTC. It specifies CASSRLAGRVVVF.

This clonotype was counted only a few times. V gene TRBV20-1 combines with J gene TRBJ2-5, with D perhaps assigned TRBD1 or TRBD2 (8 bases each). CDR1 DFQATT and CDR2 SNEGSKA come from the germline V gene (reference sequence). The V end lost 0 bases, the J end lost 7 bases, and 15 bases lay between the germline ends. This CDR3 comprises 14 residues. The DNA of the CDR3 is TGCAGTGCTAGAGAGACAGGGGCGGGGGGGACCCAGTACTTC. Amino acid sequence: CSARETGAGGTQYF.